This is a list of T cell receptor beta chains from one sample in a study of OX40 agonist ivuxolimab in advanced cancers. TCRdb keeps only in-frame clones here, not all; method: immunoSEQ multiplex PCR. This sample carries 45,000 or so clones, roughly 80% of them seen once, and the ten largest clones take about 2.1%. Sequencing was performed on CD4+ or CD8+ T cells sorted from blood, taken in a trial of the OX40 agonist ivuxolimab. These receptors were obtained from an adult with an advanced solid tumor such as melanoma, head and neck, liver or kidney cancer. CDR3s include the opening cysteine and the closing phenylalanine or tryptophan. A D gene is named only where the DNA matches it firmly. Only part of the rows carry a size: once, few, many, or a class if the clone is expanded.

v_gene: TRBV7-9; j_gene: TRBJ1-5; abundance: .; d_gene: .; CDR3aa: CASVAWGSNQPQHF; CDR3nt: TGTGCCAGCGTGGCCTGGGGGAGCAATCAGCCCCAGCATTTT
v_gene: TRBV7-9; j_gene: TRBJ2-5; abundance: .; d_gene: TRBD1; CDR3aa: CASSLPRRDRGETQYF; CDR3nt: TGTGCCAGCAGCTTACCCCGGCGGGACAGGGGAGAGACCCAGTACTTC
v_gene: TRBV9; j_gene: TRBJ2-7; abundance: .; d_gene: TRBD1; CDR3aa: CASSVATGGEQYF; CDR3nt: TGTGCCAGCAGCGTAGCTACAGGGGGGGAGCAGTACTTC
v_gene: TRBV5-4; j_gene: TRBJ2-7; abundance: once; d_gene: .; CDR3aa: CASQRGSSYEQYF; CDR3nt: TGTGCCAGTCAGAGGGGGTCCTCCTACGAGCAGTACTTC
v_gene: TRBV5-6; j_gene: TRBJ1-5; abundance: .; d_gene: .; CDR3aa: CASSLAGYSNQPQHF; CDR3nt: TGTGCCAGCAGCTTGGCCGGGTATAGCAATCAGCCCCAGCATTTT
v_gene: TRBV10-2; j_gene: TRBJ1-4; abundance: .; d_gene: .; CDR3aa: CASSGVGDLVGPNEKLFF; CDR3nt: TGCGCCAGCAGTGGAGTGGGAGACCTCGTTGGCCCTAATGAAAAACTGTTTTTT
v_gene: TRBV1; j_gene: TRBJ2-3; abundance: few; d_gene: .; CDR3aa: CTSSQFTTGGNTDTQYF; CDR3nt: TGCACCAGCAGCCAATTTACGACAGGGGGTAACACAGATACGCAGTATTTT
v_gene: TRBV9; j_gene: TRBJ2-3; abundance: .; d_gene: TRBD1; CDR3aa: CASSVRGQGVGGTDTQYF; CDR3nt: TGTGCCAGCAGCGTGAGGGGACAGGGGGTAGGGGGCACAGATACGCAGTATTTT
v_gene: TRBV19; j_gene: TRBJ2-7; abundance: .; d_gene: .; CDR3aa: CASAPEGLRYEQYF; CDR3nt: TGTGCCAGCGCGCCCGAGGGTTTAAGGTACGAGCAGTACTTC
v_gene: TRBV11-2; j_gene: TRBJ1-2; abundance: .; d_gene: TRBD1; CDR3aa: CASSYTRGQPIYGYTF; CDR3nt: TGTGCCAGCAGCTACACAAGGGGACAGCCCATCTATGGCTACACCTTC
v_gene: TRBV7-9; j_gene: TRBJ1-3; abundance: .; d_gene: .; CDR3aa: CASSLEGTDSGNTIYF; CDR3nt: TGTGCCAGCAGCTTGGAAGGGACGGACTCTGGAAACACCATATATTTT
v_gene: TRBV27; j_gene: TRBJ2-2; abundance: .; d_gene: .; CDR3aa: CASSSPHHDRTTGELFF; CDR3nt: TGTGCCAGCAGTTCGCCTCACCATGACAGGACCACCGGGGAGCTGTTTTTT
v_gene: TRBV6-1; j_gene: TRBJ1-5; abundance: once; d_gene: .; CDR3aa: CASTGGLWQPQHF; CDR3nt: TGTGCCAGCACCGGGGGGCTCTGGCAGCCCCAGCATTTT
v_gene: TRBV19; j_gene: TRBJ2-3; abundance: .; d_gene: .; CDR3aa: CASNRKGTSDTQYF; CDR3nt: TGTGCCAGTAACCGGAAGGGGACTTCAGATACGCAGTATTTT
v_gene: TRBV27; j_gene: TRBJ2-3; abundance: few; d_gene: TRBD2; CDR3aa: CASSFANSGRGTDTQYF; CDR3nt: TGTGCCAGCAGTTTCGCCAATAGCGGGAGAGGGACAGATACGCAGTATTTT
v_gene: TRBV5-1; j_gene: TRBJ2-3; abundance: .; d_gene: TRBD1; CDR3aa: CASSIPGQLTDTQYF; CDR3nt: TGCGCCAGCAGCATCCCGGGACAGCTCACAGATACGCAGTATTTT
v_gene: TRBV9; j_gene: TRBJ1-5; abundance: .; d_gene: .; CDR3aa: CASSPRDGGPQPQHF; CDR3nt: TGTGCCAGCAGCCCCAGGGACGGTGGGCCTCAGCCCCAGCATTTT
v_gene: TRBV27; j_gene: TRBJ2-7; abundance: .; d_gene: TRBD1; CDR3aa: CASGAGQGYYEQYF; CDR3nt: TGTGCCAGCGGCGCGGGACAGGGCTACTACGAGCAGTACTTC
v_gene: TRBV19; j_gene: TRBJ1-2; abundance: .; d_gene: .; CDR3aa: CASSIGQFYGYTF; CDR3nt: TGTGCCAGTAGTATTGGACAGTTCTATGGCTACACCTTC
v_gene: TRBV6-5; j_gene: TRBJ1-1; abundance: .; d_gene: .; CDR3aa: CASSQAATGSSFF; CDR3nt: TGTGCCAGCAGTCAGGCCGCGACAGGCTCGTCCTTCTTT
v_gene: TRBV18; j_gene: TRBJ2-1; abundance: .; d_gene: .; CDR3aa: CASSPSVQYNEQFF; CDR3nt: TGTGCCAGCTCACCATCGGTACAGTACAATGAGCAGTTCTTC
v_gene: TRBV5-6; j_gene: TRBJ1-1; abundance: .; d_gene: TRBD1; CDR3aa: CASRGWGQGPTEAFF; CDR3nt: TGTGCCAGCAGAGGGTGGGGACAGGGTCCCACTGAAGCTTTCTTT
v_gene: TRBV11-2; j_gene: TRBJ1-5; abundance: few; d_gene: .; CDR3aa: CASSLGVGSQPQHF; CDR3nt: TGTGCCAGCAGCTTAGGAGTAGGGTCTCAGCCCCAGCATTTT
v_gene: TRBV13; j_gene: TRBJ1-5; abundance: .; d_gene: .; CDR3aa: CASSLRRGGSQPQHF; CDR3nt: TGTGCCAGCAGCTTAAGAAGGGGGGGGTCACAGCCCCAGCATTTT
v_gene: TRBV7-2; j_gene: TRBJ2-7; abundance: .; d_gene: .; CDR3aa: CASSARRSREAYEQYF; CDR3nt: TGTGCCAGCAGCGCCCGTAGGTCCAGAGAGGCCTACGAGCAGTACTTC
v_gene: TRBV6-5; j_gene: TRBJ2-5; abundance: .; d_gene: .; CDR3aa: CASSKRLGETQYF; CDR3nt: TGTGCCAGCAGCAAGCGACTAGGAGAGACCCAGTACTTC
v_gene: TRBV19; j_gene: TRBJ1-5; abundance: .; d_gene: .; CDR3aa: CASTKGRHSNQPQHF; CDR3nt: TGTGCCAGTACCAAAGGGAGACATAGCAATCAGCCCCAGCATTTT
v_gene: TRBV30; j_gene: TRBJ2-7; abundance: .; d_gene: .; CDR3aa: CACLDPSSTNYSYEQYF; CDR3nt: TGTGCCTGCCTAGACCCGTCGTCGACAAATTACTCCTACGAGCAGTACTTC
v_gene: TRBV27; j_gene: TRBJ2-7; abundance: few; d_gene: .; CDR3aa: CASSPSRGGTLGNEQYF; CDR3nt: TGTGCCAGCAGCCCCAGTCGGGGTGGGACCCTAGGGAACGAGCAGTACTTC
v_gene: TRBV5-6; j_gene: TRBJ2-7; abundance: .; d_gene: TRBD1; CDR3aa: CASSLAPGQAYEQYF; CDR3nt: TGTGCCAGCAGCTTGGCCCCGGGACAGGCCTACGAGCAGTACTTC
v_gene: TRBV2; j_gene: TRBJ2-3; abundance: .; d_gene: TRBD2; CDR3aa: CASSGGLREGTDTQYF; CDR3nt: TGTGCCAGCAGCGGCGGGTTGCGGGAGGGCACAGATACGCAGTATTTT
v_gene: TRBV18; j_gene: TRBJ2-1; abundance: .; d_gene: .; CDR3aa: CASSPLAASSYNEQFF; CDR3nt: TGTGCCAGCTCACCATTAGCGGCAAGCTCCTACAATGAGCAGTTCTTC
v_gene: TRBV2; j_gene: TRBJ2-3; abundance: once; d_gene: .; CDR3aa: CASSGALAASTDTQYF; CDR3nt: TGTGCCAGCAGTGGGGCGTTAGCGGCTAGCACAGATACGCAGTATTTT
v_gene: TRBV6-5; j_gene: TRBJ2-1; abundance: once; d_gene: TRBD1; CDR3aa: CASSYSGPRGGGEQFF; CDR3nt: TGTGCCAGCAGTTACTCAGGACCGAGAGGGGGCGGTGAGCAGTTCTTC
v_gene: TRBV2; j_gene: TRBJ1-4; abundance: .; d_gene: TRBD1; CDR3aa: CASTRGTGVLNEKLFF; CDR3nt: TGTGCCAGCACTCGCGGGACAGGGGTTCTCAATGAAAAACTGTTTTTT
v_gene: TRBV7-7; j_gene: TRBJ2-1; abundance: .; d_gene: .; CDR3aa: CASSFQGSHEQFF; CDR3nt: TGTGCTAGCAGCTTTCAGGGGAGCCATGAGCAGTTCTTC
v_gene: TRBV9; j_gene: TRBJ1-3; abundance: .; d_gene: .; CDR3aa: CASRGPGNTIYF; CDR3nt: TGTGCCAGCAGGGGGCCAGGAAACACCATATATTTT
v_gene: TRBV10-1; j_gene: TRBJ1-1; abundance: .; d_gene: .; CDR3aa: CASSESTFEAFF; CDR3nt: TGCGCCAGCAGTGAGTCTACTTTTGAAGCTTTCTTT
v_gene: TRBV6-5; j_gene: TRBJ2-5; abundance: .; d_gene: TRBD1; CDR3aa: CASSSGTGTETQYF; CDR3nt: TGTGCCAGCAGTTCCGGGACAGGGACGGAGACCCAGTACTTC
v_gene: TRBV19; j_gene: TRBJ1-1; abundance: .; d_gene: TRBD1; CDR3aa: CASSGTGTAWPKAFF; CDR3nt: TGTGCCAGTAGTGGCACCGGGACAGCTTGGCCCAAAGCTTTCTTT
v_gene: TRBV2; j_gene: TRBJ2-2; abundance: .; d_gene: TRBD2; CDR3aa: CASRHGLAGVTGELFF; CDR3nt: TGTGCCAGCCGCCACGGACTAGCGGGAGTTACCGGGGAGCTGTTTTTT
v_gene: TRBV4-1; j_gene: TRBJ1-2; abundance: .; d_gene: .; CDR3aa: CASSQIQSSGGYTF; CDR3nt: TGCGCCAGCAGCCAAATCCAGTCCAGTGGTGGCTACACCTTC
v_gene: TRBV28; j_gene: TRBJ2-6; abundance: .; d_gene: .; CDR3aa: CASRNLLKGRVLSGANVLTF; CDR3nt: TGTGCCAGCAGAAACCTTTTAAAGGGCAGGGTCCTCTCTGGGGCCAACGTCCTGACTTTC
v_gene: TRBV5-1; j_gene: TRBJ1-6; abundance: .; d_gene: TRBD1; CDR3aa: CASSSTGAFNSPLHF; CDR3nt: TGCGCCAGCAGCTCGACAGGGGCATTCAATTCACCCCTCCACTTT
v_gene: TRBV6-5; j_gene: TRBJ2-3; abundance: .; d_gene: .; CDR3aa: CASSYLTTQYF; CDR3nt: TGTGCCAGCAGTTATCTTACTACGCAGTATTTT
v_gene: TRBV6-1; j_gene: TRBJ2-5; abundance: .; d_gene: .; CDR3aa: CASRDRETQYF; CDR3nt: TGTGCCAGCAGGGACCGAGAGACCCAGTACTTC
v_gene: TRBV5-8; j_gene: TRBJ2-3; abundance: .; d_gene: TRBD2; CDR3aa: CASSLAGRRDRTDTQYF; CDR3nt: TGTGCCAGCAGCTTGGCCGGGAGGCGGGACCGCACAGATACGCAGTATTTT
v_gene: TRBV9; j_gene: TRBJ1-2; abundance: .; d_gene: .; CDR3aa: CASNPGALSYGYTF; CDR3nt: TGTGCCAGCAACCCAGGGGCGCTAAGCTATGGCTACACCTTC
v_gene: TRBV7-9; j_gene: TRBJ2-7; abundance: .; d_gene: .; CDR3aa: CASSLGGGEQYF; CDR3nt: TGTGCCAGCAGCTTAGGGGGTGGCGAGCAGTACTTC
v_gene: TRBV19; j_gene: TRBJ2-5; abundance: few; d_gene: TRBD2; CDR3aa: CASSILAGYETQYF; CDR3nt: TGTGCCAGTAGTATACTAGCGGGATATGAGACCCAGTACTTC
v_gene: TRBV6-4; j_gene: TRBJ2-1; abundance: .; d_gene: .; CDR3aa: CASSLTGRNIDEQFF; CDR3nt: TGTGCCAGCAGTTTAACAGGGCGGAATATTGATGAGCAGTTCTTC
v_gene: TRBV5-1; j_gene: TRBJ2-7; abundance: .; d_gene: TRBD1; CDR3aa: CASSGTGTAFGEQYF; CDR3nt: TGCGCCAGCAGCGGGACCGGGACAGCATTTGGCGAGCAGTACTTC
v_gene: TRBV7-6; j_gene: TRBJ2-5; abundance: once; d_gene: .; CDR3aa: CASSLTSPTGTPRTQYF; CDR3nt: TGTGCCAGCAGCTTAACCTCCCCCACCGGGACTCCACGGACCCAGTACTTC
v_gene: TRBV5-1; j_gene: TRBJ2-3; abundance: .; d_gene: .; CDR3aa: CASSSTDTQYF; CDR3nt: TGCGCCAGCAGCAGCACAGATACGCAGTATTTT
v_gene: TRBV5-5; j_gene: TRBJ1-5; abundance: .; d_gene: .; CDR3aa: CASSGGFTQPQHF; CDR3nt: TGTGCCAGCAGCGGAGGTTTTACTCAGCCCCAGCATTTT
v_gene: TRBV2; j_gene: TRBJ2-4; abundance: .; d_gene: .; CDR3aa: CASTVQRLAKNIQYF; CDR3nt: TGTGCCAGTACCGTGCAGCGCCTGGCCAAAAACATTCAGTACTTC
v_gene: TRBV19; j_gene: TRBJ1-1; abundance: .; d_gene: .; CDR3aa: CASMPRNTEAFF; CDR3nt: TGTGCCAGTATGCCAAGGAACACTGAAGCTTTCTTT